This TCR beta chain was captured by sequencing in a study of blood T cell repertoires in COVID-19. Study details: The United States, Italy and Spain supplied acute and convalescent COVID-19 samples. PBMCs, B-cell-depleted T cells, or T cells provided the cDNA or gDNA that made up the material.

The CDR3 is 14 amino acids. Germline V gives CDR1 SGHAT, CDR2 FQNNGV. Trimming took off 2 bases at V and 3 bases at J, with 10 bases between the two ends. Authors' methods: Using reference gene primer amplification, nucleated cell counts were estimated. The data were produced by immunoSEQ multiplex PCR, yet TCRdb's version contains in-frame clones alone and is incomplete. That table furnishes V, J and clone size, whereas the DNA furnished D and trimming. The repertoire holds about 150,000 clones, with roughly 84% as singletons. This chain links TRBV11-2 with TRBJ1-2; no clear D gene. Sequenced sample: peripheral blood. This TCR was recovered from a human donor with acute or convalescent COVID-19. The donor label of this sample is uncertain. The DNA of the CDR3 is TGTGCCAGCAGCTTATCTGGCACCTACTATGGCTACACCTTC. Translating gives CASSLSGTYYGYTF.